This TCR beta chain was recovered during a study of T cell repertoires in cytomegalovirus infection. This clonotype was found many times. TCRdb ran MiXCR on the reads and lists one entry per CDR3 protein. Of roughly 250,000 distinct CDR3 sequences listed, roughly 23% were seen once; the top ten hold about 20%. Trimming took 4 bases from V and 4 from J; bases not matched to a gene: 4. Germline CDR1 reads SGHTA; CDR2 reads FQGNSA. This CDR3 has 14 residues. The sequencing input was CD8+ T cells from PBMCs. The receptor was derived from a human donor in good health (CMV status not recorded). Some clones in this sample may be carry-over from other donors' samples. This rearrangement joins TRBV7-2 to TRBJ2-7; 10 bases are a match to TRBD2. CDR3 protein: CASSSLAGVYEQYF. The CDR3 DNA reads as TGTGCCAGCAGCTCGCTAGCGGGGGTATACGAGCAGTACTTC.